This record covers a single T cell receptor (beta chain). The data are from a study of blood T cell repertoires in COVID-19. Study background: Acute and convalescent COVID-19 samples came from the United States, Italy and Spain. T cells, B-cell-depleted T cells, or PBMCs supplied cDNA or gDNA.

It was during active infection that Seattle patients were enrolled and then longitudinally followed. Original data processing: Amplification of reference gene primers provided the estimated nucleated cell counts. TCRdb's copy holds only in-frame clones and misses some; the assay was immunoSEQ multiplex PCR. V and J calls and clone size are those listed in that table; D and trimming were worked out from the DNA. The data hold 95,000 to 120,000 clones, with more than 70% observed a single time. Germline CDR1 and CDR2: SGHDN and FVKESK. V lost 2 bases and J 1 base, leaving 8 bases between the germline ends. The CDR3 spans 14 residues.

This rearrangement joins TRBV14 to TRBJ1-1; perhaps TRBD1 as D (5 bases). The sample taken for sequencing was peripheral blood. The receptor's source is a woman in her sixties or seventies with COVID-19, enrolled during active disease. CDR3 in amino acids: CASSQWQGNTEAFF. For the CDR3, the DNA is TGTGCCAGCAGCCAATGGCAGGGGAACACTGAAGCTTTCTTT.